These 25 T cell receptor beta chains originate from one sample sequenced in a study of regulatory T cells in long-lasting Graves disease. Building the TCR beta libraries relied on iRepertoire HTBI primers, and CDR3 regions underwent Arm-PCR. MiXCR, run by TCRdb on the multiplex PCR reads, gives a single entry per CDR3 protein. The sample contains about 400,000 distinct CDR3 sequences, more than 20% of which appear only once. The time point was: persistent/refractory GD, antithyroid drugs over 5 years with positive TRAb. PBMCs were the source of the RNA used for TCR sequencing. Sequences were derived from peripheral blood mononuclear cells (PBMCs), sampled when the disease was refractory, from a patient treated with antithyroid drugs. These receptors all stem from a female donor with Graves disease.

This clonotype appeared many times. The junction departs from the called germline gene at one end, perhaps through a read error. The CDR3 DNA sequence: TGTGCCGGGAGGTATAGGGTCGAGGCTTTCTTT. Protein sequence: CAGRYRVEAFF. V gene TRBV30 combines with J gene TRBJ1-1; D is uncertain. The CDR3 contains 11 residues. Germline lookup yields CDR1 GTSNPN and CDR2 SVGIG (reference sequence).

The chain couples TRBV7-9 to TRBJ1-2, with D possibly being TRBD1 (5 bases). The CDR3 covers 13 residues. V was shortened by 5 bases and J by 8 bases, with 15 bases between the two germline ends. The germline CDR1 and CDR2 sequences are SEHNR and FQNEAQ (reference sequence). The CDR3 here is CASSVIAGKGYTF. Written as DNA, the CDR3 is TGTGCCAGCAGCGTAATTGCAGGGAAAGGCTACACCTTC.

This clonotype showed up just a few times. The gene calls are TRBV14 and TRBJ1-2; D remains unclear. Trimming stripped 1 base from V and 8 bases from J, with 8 bases between. Per germline, CDR1 SGHDN and CDR2 FVKESK. This CDR3 spans 12 amino acids. CDR3 in amino acids: CASSQVPGGYTF. In DNA form, the CDR3 reads TGTGCCAGCAGCCAAGTCCCGGGGGGCTACACCTTC.

This clonotype was recorded a few times. The chain joins TRBV7-9 to TRBJ1-1; 8 positions match TRBD1. Germline-derived CDR1 and CDR2 are SEHNR and FQNEAQ (reference sequence). The CDR3 runs to 16 residues. The junction had 5 bases not matched to a gene; V was cut back by 1 base and J by 1 base. CDR3 sequence: CASSLGVGTGNTEAFF. DNA of the CDR3: TGTGCCAGCAGCTTAGGGGTTGGGACAGGGAACACTGAAGCTTTCTTT.

This chain links TRBV10-2 with TRBJ2-2; TRBD2 aligns across 10 bases. V gave up 5 bases and J gave up 7 bases; unmatched junction bases: 4. CDR3 length: 14 amino acids. Germline assignment: CDR1 WSHSY and CDR2 SAAADI. The CDR3 loop reads CASSRLAGDGELFF. CDR3 DNA sequence: TGCGCCAGCAGTCGTCTAGCGGGAGACGGGGAGCTGTTTTTT.

The V gene is TRBV29-1, the J gene TRBJ2-7; 7 nucleotides line up with TRBD1. Unmatched junction bases numbered 8, after V lost 3 bases and J lost 0 bases. Germline V lookup: CDR1 SQVTM, CDR2 ANQGSEA. This CDR3 region has 15 residues. The CDR3 region is CSVEARTGASYEQYF. In DNA, the CDR3 is TGCAGCGTTGAGGCAAGGACAGGAGCCTCCTACGAGCAGTACTTC.

This clonotype was observed many times. The CDR3 protein is CAISELGTEAFF. The CDR3 nucleotides read TGTGCCATCAGTGAACTAGGCACTGAAGCTTTCTTT. V and J are TRBV10-3 and TRBJ1-1; no definite D call. This CDR3 has 12 amino acids. Germline V CDR1 and CDR2: ENHRY, SYGVKD. V lost 3 bases and J lost 4, with 6 bases in between.

This clonotype occurred a few times. The V call is TRBV20-1, the J call TRBJ2-3, with 10 bases that match TRBD2. The germline V gene encodes CDR1 DFQATT and CDR2 SNEGSKA (reference sequence). J gave up 5 bases and V 2 bases, and 16 bases lay outside the gene matches. CDR3 length: 18 amino acids. CDR3 sequence: CSARLLAGEGFLVDTQYF. Here the CDR3 DNA reads TGCAGTGCTAGATTGCTAGCGGGAGAAGGTTTCCTGGTAGATACGCAGTATTTT.

This clonotype appeared a few times. V gene TRBV20-1 combines with J gene TRBJ1-1, with 7 bases aligning to TRBD1. V lost 3 bases and J lost 5; bases outside the gene matches: 6. Germline V lookup: CDR1 DFQATT, CDR2 SNEGSKA (reference sequence). The CDR3 is 13 residues long. The CDR3 region is CSARGTEDTEAFF. The CDR3 bases are TGCAGTGCTAGGGGGACAGAAGATACTGAAGCTTTCTTT.

This clonotype has at least ten counts. This rearrangement joins TRBV6-5 to TRBJ2-7; weak D call: TRBD2 (6 bases). V lost 2 bases, J lost 7 bases, and 15 bases lay in between. Germline V gene data show CDR1 as MNHEY and CDR2 as SVGAGI. The CDR3 runs 14 residues. The CDR3 DNA sequence: TGTGCCAGCAGTTACGGGACTCTATTGCGAGAGCAGTACTTC. This sequence encodes CASSYGTLLREQYF.

In nucleotides, the CDR3 is TGTGCCACCAGTGACCCAGGGGGCCAGACCCAGTACTTC. Amino acids: CATSDPGGQTQYF. The chain combines TRBV24-1 with TRBJ2-5; 8 nucleotides line up with TRBD1. Per the germline V gene, CDR1 is KGHDR and CDR2 is SFDVKD. The CDR3 contains 13 residues. J was trimmed by 6 bases and V by 4 bases; bases with no gene match: 3.

About this clonotype itself: An end of the junction does not agree with germline; a read error may underlie this. The chain recombines TRBV4-3 with TRBJ2-2; TRBD2 might be the D (6 bases). The germline CDR1 and CDR2 sequences are LGHNA and YSLEER. This CDR3 contains 15 residues. CDR3 sequence: CASSPGLLNTRELFF. CDR3 coding DNA: TGCGCCAGCAGCCCGGGACTCCTGAACACCAGGGAGCTGTTTTTT.

This clonotype was detected a few times. The chain couples TRBV29-1 to TRBJ2-2; D is ambiguous. The germline V gene encodes CDR1 SQVTM and CDR2 ANQGSEA. The CDR3 totals 12 residues. With 1 base removed from V and 4 bases from J, the gap between germline ends came to 4 bases. Here the CDR3 DNA reads TGCAGCGTTGAAGGCGCCACCGGGGAGCTGTTTTTT. As protein: CSVEGATGELFF.

In its sample, this clonotype was seen many times. The chain joins TRBV30 to TRBJ2-5; 12 bases match TRBD2. With V trimmed by 4 bases and J by 9 bases, 12 bases remained unmatched. CDR3 length: 15 residues. Germline V gene data show CDR1 as GTSNPN and CDR2 as SVGIG (reference sequence). CDR3 amino acids: CAWNLGLAGIGAQYF. CDR3 coding DNA: TGTGCCTGGAATCTTGGACTAGCGGGAATTGGGGCCCAGTACTTC.

This clonotype was detected many times. The chain combines TRBV11-2 with TRBJ2-2, with D hard to call. In germline, CDR1 is SGHAT, CDR2 FQNNGV. The length of the CDR3 is 17 residues. Trimming removed 1 base from V and 2 bases from J, with 14 bases in between. The CDR3 DNA reads as TGTGCCAGCAGCTTAGTTGTCGTACTTCGAAACACCGGGGAGCTGTTTTTT. Protein product: CASSLVVVLRNTGELFF.

This clonotype was counted only a few times. This chain joins TRBV20-1 and TRBJ1-5, with TRBD1 identical over 7 bases. The CDR3 runs to 16 residues. Germline trimming cut 4 bases from V and 3 bases from J; bases unmatched to any gene: 12. Per the germline V gene, CDR1 is DFQATT and CDR2 is SNEGSKA (reference sequence). Written as DNA, the CDR3 is TGCAGTGCTATCCGCGCACAGGGGAAACTCAATCAGCCCCAGCATTTT. It is translated as CSAIRAQGKLNQPQHF.

This clonotype was counted many times. This rearrangement joins TRBV6-2 or TRBV6-3 to TRBJ1-1; D may be TRBD1 (6 bases). Trimming removed 8 bases at V and 1 base at J, with 11 bases between. Per germline, CDR1 MNHEY and CDR2 SVGEGT. The CDR3 spans 13 residues. Here the CDR3 reads CASSQGENTEAFF. The CDR3 bases are TGTGCCAGCTCACAGGGCGAGAACACTGAAGCTTTCTTT.

This clonotype was found a few times. This sequence joins TRBV6-2 or TRBV6-3 and TRBJ2-6; perhaps TRBD1 as D (6 bases). Trimming left V 0 bases short and J 0 bases short, with 18 bases between. This CDR3 has 20 residues. Germline CDR1 and CDR2: MNHEY and SVGEGT. CDR3 nucleotides: TGTGCCAGCAGTTACTCGCTGGGATCGACAGGCAACTCTGGGGCCAACGTCCTGACTTTC. This gives the protein CASSYSLGSTGNSGANVLTF.

In its sample, this clonotype was seen many times. This sequence joins TRBV18 and TRBJ1-2, with D possibly TRBD1 on 6 matching bases. Per germline, CDR1 KGHSH and CDR2 LQKENI. The CDR3 loop spans 14 amino acids. V was clipped by 6 bases and J by 3 bases, with 14 bases between them. CDR3 in DNA: TGTGCCAGCTCGTCCGGGGGCCTTGACTATGGCTACACCTTC. Translating it yields CASSSGGLDYGYTF.

This clonotype was counted at least ten times. The V call is TRBV12-3 or TRBV12-4, the J call TRBJ1-2; D is undetermined. This CDR3 region has 13 residues. V lost 6 bases and J 4 bases, leaving 12 bases between the germline ends. CDR3 loop: CASRSAESYGYTF. The CDR3 DNA follows: TGTGCCAGCAGGTCAGCGGAGTCCTATGGCTACACCTTC.

This clonotype has a count of ten or more. V usage is TRBV20-1 and J usage is TRBJ2-7, with D perhaps matching TRBD1 (6 bases). This CDR3 is built from 11 residues. The V gene lost 1 base and the J gene lost 6 bases, with 7 bases spanning the gap. The germline V gene has CDR1 DFQATT and CDR2 SNEGSKA (reference sequence). The CDR3 DNA reads as TGCAGTGCTAGAGTGGGGGCCGAGCAGTACTTC. It translates to CSARVGAEQYF.

In this sample, this clonotype turned up many times. The chain has TRBV19 and TRBJ2-7; 13 bases line up with TRBD2. CDR1 is LNHDA, CDR2 SQIVND, per germline (reference sequence). This CDR3 has 15 amino acids. V lost 4 bases to trimming and J lost 3 bases; unmatched junction nucleotides: 3. The CDR3 loop reads CASSTTSGRYYEQYF. The CDR3, as DNA: TGTGCCAGTAGTACGACTAGCGGGAGGTACTACGAGCAGTACTTC.

As concerns this clonotype: A much larger clone is a single base away; this may be a read error. This chain connects TRBV6-1 to TRBJ1-4, with TRBD1 identical over 9 bases. V dropped 5 bases and J dropped 8; count of bases not matched to a gene: 9. The CDR3 is 15 amino acids. Germline V gene lookup returns CDR1 MNHNS and CDR2 SASEGT. The CDR3 spells CASSPARTGVEKLFF. In DNA, the CDR3 is TGTGCCAGCAGTCCAGCCAGGACAGGGGTGGAAAAACTGTTTTTT.

Many counts were recorded for this clonotype. The chain links TRBV12-3 or TRBV12-4 to TRBJ1-5, with D possibly being TRBD1 (5 bases). Trimming shortened V by 2 bases and J by 7 bases, and 12 bases separated the two germline ends. The CDR3 length is 14 residues. Here the CDR3 DNA reads TGTGCCAGCAGTTTACGGGACCTAGGACAGCCCCAGCATTTT. This sequence encodes CASSLRDLGQPQHF.

This clonotype was detected only a few times. V is TRBV20-1 and J is TRBJ2-1; D perhaps matches TRBD2 (6 bases). Trimming removed 3 bases at V and 5 bases at J, with 11 bases between. This CDR3 has 13 residues. Germline V gene sequence: CDR1 DFQATT, CDR2 SNEGSKA (reference sequence). Here the CDR3 DNA reads TGCAGTGCTAGCCGTCTAGCGCACAATGAGCAGTTCTTC. It codes for CSASRLAHNEQFF.